These 21 T cell receptor beta chains came from one sample sequenced in a study of T cell changes during pregnancy in multiple sclerosis. Using immunoSEQ multiplex PCR, the repertoire was profiled, and TCRdb retains in-frame clones only, with some absent. The table lists over 50,000 clones, approximately 86% of them singletons. Here the sequenced sample was peripheral blood, taken in the first trimester of pregnancy. Source of these receptors: a female donor with multiple sclerosis, enrolled in a pregnancy study.

The chain combines TRBV28 with TRBJ2-7; TRBD2 aligns across 7 bases. Per germline, CDR1 MDHEN and CDR2 SYDVKM. This CDR3 comprises 15 residues. V dropped 6 bases and J dropped 3; count of bases not matched to a gene: 11. For the CDR3, the DNA is TGTGCCAGCAGCCCGGGGGGACCCCTCGGCTACGAGCAGTACTTC. This sequence encodes CASSPGGPLGYEQYF.

CDR3: CASSFGTSINEQYF. The CDR3 DNA reads as TGTGCCAGCAGTTTCGGGACTAGTATTAACGAGCAGTACTTC. The genes are TRBV27 and TRBJ2-7, with TRBD2 matching over 8 bases. CDR1 and CDR2 (germline): MNHEY, SMNVEV (reference sequence). V dropped 3 bases and J dropped 5; count of bases not matched to a gene: 6. This CDR3 contains 14 residues.

This chain uses TRBV4-1 with TRBJ2-1, with 14 bases fitting TRBD2. This CDR3 region has 16 residues. Per the germline V gene, CDR1 is MGHRA and CDR2 is YSYEKL. V dropped 2 bases and J dropped 6; count of bases not matched to a gene: 3. The CDR3 protein is CASSQQGLAGVNEQFF. CDR3 nucleotide sequence: TGCGCCAGCAGCCAACAGGGACTAGCGGGAGTCAATGAGCAGTTCTTC.

The chain recombines TRBV7-3 with TRBJ2-5; 7 bases align to TRBD2. Germline loops: CDR1 SGHTA, CDR2 FQGTGA. V trimming: 4 bases; J trimming: 3 bases; junction bases outside the gene matches: 8. This CDR3 contains 15 residues. The CDR3 DNA is TGTGCCAGCAGCTCCGGGCTAGCGGAGAAAGAGACCCAGTACTTC. As protein: CASSSGLAEKETQYF.

The rearrangement uses TRBV6-5 and TRBJ2-3; D is undetermined. The CDR3 loop spans 14 amino acids. Per germline, CDR1 MNHEY and CDR2 SVGAGI. V gave up 0 bases and J gave up 2 bases, with 6 bases separating them. The CDR3 DNA reads as TGTGCCAGCAGTTACTCCCAGGTCACAGATACGCAGTATTTT. This sequence encodes CASSYSQVTDTQYF.

The rearrangement joins TRBV5-4 to TRBJ2-1; D unclear. The germline V and J ends were trimmed by 2 bases and 2 bases, with 8 bases remaining between them. CDR1 SGHNT and CDR2 YYREEE come from the germline V gene (reference sequence). This CDR3 has 14 residues. CDR3 protein: CASSFSGPYNEQFF. The CDR3, as DNA: TGTGCCAGCAGCTTCAGTGGGCCCTACAATGAGCAGTTCTTC.

The V and J genes are TRBV10-2 and TRBJ1-5, with 9 positions matching TRBD1. CDR3 length equals 13 residues. J was trimmed by 7 bases and V by 11 bases; bases with no gene match: 9. In germline, CDR1 is WSHSY, CDR2 SAAADI. This CDR3 reads CAARDRVDQPQHF. The CDR3 DNA follows: TGCGCCGCCCGGGACAGGGTGGACCAGCCCCAGCATTTT.

CDR3 in DNA: TGCGCCAGCAGCCCCGTAACGGGAGGAGAGGACATTCAGTACTTC. This sequence encodes CASSPVTGGEDIQYF. The chain uses TRBV4-1 and TRBJ2-4, with 7 bases identical to TRBD2. The V and J ends lost 4 bases and 8 bases, in that order; junction bases with no gene match: 11. In germline, CDR1 is MGHRA, CDR2 YSYEKL. CDR3 length equals 15 residues.

This chain connects TRBV18 to TRBJ1-1, with D perhaps TRBD1 (5 bases). Trimming shortened V by 3 bases and J by 4 bases, and 12 bases separated the two germline ends. The germline V gene encodes CDR1 KGHSH and CDR2 LQKENI. The CDR3 contains 14 residues. The CDR3 DNA follows: TGTGCCAGCTCACCGGCAGGGTCCTCCACTGAAGCTTTCTTT. Translating gives CASSPAGSSTEAFF.

As DNA, the CDR3 is TGCGCCAGCAGCCTCTTCCAAGACACAGTAAACTCCTACGAGCAGTACTTC. It translates to CASSLFQDTVNSYEQYF. The chain recombines TRBV4-1 with TRBJ2-7; D remains unclear. CDR1 MGHRA and CDR2 YSYEKL come from the germline V gene. The V end was cut by 4 bases, the J end by 0 bases, with 19 bases between. The CDR3 runs to 17 residues.

The chain combines TRBV6-6 with TRBJ1-2; TRBD1 matches 9 bases. Trimming took 4 bases from V and 6 from J; bases not matched to a gene: 9. This CDR3 is built from 15 residues. Germline V gene lookup returns CDR1 MNHNY and CDR2 SVGAGI (reference sequence). As DNA, the CDR3 is TGTGCCAGCAGTTCCTCCGGGACAGGGAACCATGGCTACACCTTC. This encodes CASSSSGTGNHGYTF.

The chain uses TRBV6-4 and TRBJ2-1; 10 bases align to TRBD2. V shed 6 bases, J shed 2 bases, and the junction held 7 bases outside the gene matches. The germline CDR1 and CDR2 sequences are MRHNA and SNTAGT. The CDR3 runs to 16 residues. CDR3 sequence: CASSRSGRKAYNEQFF. The CDR3 nucleotides read TGTGCCAGCAGCCGTAGCGGGAGGAAAGCCTACAATGAGCAGTTCTTC.

The DNA of the CDR3 is TGTGCCTGGAGCCTCGGACAGGGGGCTAATTCACCCCTCCACTTT. Translated, it gives CAWSLGQGANSPLHF. V and J are TRBV30 and TRBJ1-6; the match to TRBD1 covers 11 bases. With V trimmed by 3 bases and J by 6 bases, 4 bases remained unmatched. Germline CDR1 reads GTSNPN; CDR2 reads SVGIG (reference sequence). The CDR3 runs 15 residues.

This chain connects TRBV7-2 to TRBJ2-1; D is perhaps TRBD1 (5 bases). The CDR3 covers 17 residues. Trimming removed 0 bases from V and 0 bases from J, with 12 bases in between. The germline gives CDR1 SGHTA, CDR2 FQGNSA. The CDR3 here is CASSLARGRYSYNEQFF. In DNA, the CDR3 is TGTGCCAGCAGCTTAGCTAGGGGCAGGTACTCCTACAATGAGCAGTTCTTC.

The chain combines TRBV5-1 with TRBJ1-2, with TRBD1 matching over 8 bases. The junction had 8 bases not matched to a gene; V was cut back by 5 bases and J by 5 bases. The CDR3 length is 14 residues. Germline V CDR1 and CDR2: SGHRS, YFSETQ. The CDR3 loop is CASRTTGQDYGYTF. The CDR3 nucleotides are TGCGCCAGCAGAACTACGGGACAGGATTATGGCTACACCTTC.

The chain joins TRBV5-1 to TRBJ2-7; no definite D call. CDR1 and CDR2 from the germline V gene are SGHRS and YFSETQ. The V gene lost 5 bases and the J gene lost 0 bases, with 15 bases spanning the gap. This CDR3 is 15 amino acids long. CDR3 sequence reads: CASRKTNSFSYEQYF. The CDR3 nucleotides read TGCGCCAGCAGAAAGACAAATTCTTTCTCCTACGAGCAGTACTTC.

The rearrangement links TRBV6-4 to TRBJ2-7; the match to TRBD2 covers 13 bases. Germline V gene lookup returns CDR1 MRHNA and CDR2 SNTAGT. The length of the CDR3 is 15 residues. The V segment lost 3 bases and the J segment 3 bases; nucleotides outside the gene matches: 2. This CDR3 reads CASSEGTSGNYEQYF. CDR3 nucleotides: TGTGCCAGCAGTGAAGGGACTAGCGGGAACTACGAGCAGTACTTC.

This clone was recorded only once. V usage is TRBV18 and J usage is TRBJ2-1, with 9 bases lining up with TRBD2. The CDR3 contains 21 residues. The germline V gene has CDR1 KGHSH and CDR2 LQKENI. J lost 3 bases, V lost 3 bases, and 21 bases had no gene match. The CDR3 reads CASSPAGGGLIAGSIYNEQFF. CDR3 bases: TGTGCCAGCTCACCGGCGGGGGGGGGTCTTATAGCGGGATCTATCTACAATGAGCAGTTCTTC. Together with reference TRBV18 and TRBJ2-1, the CDR3 gives the full variable domain: NAGVMQNPRHLVRRRGQEARLRCSPMKGHSHVYWYRQLPEEGLKFMVYLQKENIIDESGMPKERFSAEFPKEGPSILRIQQVVRGDSAAYFCASSPAGGGLIAGSIYNEQFFGPGTRLTVL.

This sequence joins TRBV30 and TRBJ1-4; 7 bases agree with TRBD1. CDR3 size: 19 residues. Germline V lookup: CDR1 GTSNPN, CDR2 SVGIG (reference sequence). V dropped 0 bases and J dropped 6; count of bases not matched to a gene: 19. The CDR3 here is CAWSVRNSYQGDNHEKLFF. For the CDR3, the DNA is TGTGCCTGGAGTGTCCGAAACAGCTACCAGGGGGATAATCATGAAAAACTGTTTTTT.

V is TRBV6-1 and J is TRBJ2-7; TRBD1 is a possible D gene (5 bases). The germline V gene encodes CDR1 MNHNS and CDR2 SASEGT. The CDR3 loop spans 16 amino acids. V shed 1 base and J shed 2 bases, with 15 bases lying between them. This CDR3 is CASSEEFRRVTYEQYF. For the CDR3, the DNA is TGTGCCAGCAGTGAAGAGTTCCGCAGGGTCACCTACGAGCAGTACTTC.

This clone was seen once. The chain carries TRBV7-3 and TRBJ2-1; 9 bases are shared with TRBD2. CDR1 SGHTA and CDR2 FQGTGA come from the germline V gene. The CDR3 runs to 15 residues. J gave up 2 bases and V 5 bases, and 4 bases lay outside the gene matches. The CDR3 DNA sequence: TGTGCCAGCAGCGTTAGCGGGAGTCCCTACAATGAGCAGTTCTTC. Translating it yields CASSVSGSPYNEQFF.